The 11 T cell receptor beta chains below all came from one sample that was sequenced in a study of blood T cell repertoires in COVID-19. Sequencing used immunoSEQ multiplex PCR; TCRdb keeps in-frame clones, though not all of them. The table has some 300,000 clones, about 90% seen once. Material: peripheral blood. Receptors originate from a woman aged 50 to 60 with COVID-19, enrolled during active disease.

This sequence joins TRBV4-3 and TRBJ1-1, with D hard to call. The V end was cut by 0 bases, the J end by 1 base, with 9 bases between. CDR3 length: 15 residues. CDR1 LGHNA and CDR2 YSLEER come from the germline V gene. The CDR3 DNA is TGCGCCAGCAGCCAAGATTTACAGAGGAACACTGAAGCTTTCTTT. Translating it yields CASSQDLQRNTEAFF.

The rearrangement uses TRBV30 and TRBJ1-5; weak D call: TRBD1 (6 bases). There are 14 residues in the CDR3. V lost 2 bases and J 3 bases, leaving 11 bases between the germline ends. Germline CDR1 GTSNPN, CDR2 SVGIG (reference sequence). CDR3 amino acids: CAWSYGQYNQPQHF. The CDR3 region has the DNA TGTGCCTGGAGTTACGGACAGTACAATCAGCCCCAGCATTTT.

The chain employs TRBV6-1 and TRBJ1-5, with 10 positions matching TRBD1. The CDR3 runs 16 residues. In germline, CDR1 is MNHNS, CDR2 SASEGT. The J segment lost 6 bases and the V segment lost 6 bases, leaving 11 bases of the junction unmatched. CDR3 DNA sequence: TGTGCCAGCAGCGAATCCGGGACAGGGGAAGGTCAGCCCCAGCATTTT. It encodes CASSESGTGEGQPQHF.

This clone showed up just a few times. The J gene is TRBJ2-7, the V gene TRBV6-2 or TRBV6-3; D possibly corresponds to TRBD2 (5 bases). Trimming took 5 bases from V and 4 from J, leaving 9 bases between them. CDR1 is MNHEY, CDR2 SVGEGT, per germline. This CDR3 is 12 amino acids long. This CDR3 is CASSVRGYEQYF. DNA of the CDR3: TGTGCCAGCAGTGTAAGAGGGTACGAGCAGTACTTC.

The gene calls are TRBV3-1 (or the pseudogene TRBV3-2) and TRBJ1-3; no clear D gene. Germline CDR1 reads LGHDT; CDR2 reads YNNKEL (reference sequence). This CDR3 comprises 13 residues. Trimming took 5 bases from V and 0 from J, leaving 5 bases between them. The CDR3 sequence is CASSTSSGNTIYF. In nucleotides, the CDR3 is TGTGCCAGCAGCACTTCCTCTGGAAACACCATATATTTT.

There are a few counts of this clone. The CDR3, as DNA: TGCGCCAGCCAGGGGCGGGAGAAGGGCCATGAGCAGTTCTTC. It specifies CASQGREKGHEQFF. J is TRBJ2-1 and V is TRBV10-2, with D perhaps matching TRBD2 (7 bases). Trimming pared 8 bases from V and 8 bases from J, leaving 19 bases between. The germline V gene has CDR1 WSHSY and CDR2 SAAADI. The CDR3 is 14 amino acids.

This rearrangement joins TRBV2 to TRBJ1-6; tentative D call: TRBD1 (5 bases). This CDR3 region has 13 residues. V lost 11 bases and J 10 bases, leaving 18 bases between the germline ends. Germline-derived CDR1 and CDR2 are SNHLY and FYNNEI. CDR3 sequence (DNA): TGTGCCTCTCCCGGGCCCTCAGGGTCACCCCTCCACTTT. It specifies CASPGPSGSPLHF.

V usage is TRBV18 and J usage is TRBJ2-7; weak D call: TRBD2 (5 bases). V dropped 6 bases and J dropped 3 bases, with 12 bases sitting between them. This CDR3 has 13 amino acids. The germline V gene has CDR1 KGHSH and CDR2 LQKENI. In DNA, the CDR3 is TGTGCCAGCTCCCTGGACTTGATCTACGAGCAGTACTTC. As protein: CASSLDLIYEQYF.

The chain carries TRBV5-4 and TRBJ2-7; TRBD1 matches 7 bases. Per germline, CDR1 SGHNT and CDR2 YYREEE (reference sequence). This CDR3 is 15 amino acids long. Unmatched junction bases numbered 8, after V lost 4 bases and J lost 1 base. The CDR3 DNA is TGTGCCAGCAGCGTCGACAGGGTTGGGTCCTACGAGCAGTACTTC. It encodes CASSVDRVGSYEQYF.

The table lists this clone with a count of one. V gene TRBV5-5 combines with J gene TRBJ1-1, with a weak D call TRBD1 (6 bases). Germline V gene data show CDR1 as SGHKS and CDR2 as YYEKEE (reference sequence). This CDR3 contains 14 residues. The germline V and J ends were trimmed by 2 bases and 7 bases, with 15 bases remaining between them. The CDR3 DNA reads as TGTGCCAGCAGCTTTCTCCAGGGGTTAAGTGAAGCTTTCTTT. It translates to CASSFLQGLSEAFF.

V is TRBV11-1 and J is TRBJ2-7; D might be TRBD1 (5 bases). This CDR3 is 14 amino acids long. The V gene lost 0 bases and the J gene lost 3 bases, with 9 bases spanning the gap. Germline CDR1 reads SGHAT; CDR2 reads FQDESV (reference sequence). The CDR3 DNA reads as TGTGCCAGCAGCTTAGCGGGCACAGGCTACGAGCAGTACTTC. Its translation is CASSLAGTGYEQYF. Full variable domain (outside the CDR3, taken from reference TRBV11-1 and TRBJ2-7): EAEVAQSPRYKITEKSQAVAFWCDPISGHATLYWYRQILGQGPELLVQFQDESVVDDSQLPKDRFSAERLKGVDSTLKIQPAELGDSAMYLCASSLAGTGYEQYFGPGTRLTVT.